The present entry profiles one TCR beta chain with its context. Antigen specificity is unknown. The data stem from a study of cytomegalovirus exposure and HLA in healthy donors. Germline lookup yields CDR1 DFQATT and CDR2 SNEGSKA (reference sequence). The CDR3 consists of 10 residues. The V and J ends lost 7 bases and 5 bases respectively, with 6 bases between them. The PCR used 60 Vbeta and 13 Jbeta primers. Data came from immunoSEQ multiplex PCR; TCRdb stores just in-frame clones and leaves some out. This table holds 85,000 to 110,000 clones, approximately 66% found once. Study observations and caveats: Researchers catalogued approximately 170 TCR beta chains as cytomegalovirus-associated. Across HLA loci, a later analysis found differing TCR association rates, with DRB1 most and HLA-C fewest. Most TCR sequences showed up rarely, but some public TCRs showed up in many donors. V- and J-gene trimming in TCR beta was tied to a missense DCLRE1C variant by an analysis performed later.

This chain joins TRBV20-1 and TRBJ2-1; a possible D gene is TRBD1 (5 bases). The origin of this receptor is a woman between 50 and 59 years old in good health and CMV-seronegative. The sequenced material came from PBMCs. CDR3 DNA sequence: TGCAGTGTAGGGGACAATGAGCAGTTCTTC. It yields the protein CSVGDNEQFF.